One and the same sample provided the 28 T cell receptor beta chains below, sequenced in a study of cytomegalovirus exposure and HLA in healthy donors. Primers for the PCR totalled 60 Vbeta and 13 Jbeta. Clones were read by immunoSEQ multiplex PCR, and TCRdb kept only the in-frame ones, dropping some. The data show about 87,000 clones, under 9% seen once. Sequencing used PBMCs. The receptors were gathered from a man aged 50 to 60 in good health and CMV-seronegative.

This rearrangement joins TRBV6-6 to TRBJ2-5, with TRBD2 matching over 7 bases. V was pared by 5 bases and J by 5 bases, with 5 bases of the junction left unmatched. The CDR3 runs to 13 residues. In germline, CDR1 is MNHNY, CDR2 SVGAGI (reference sequence). The CDR3 DNA reads TGTGCCAGCAGTGCAGGGAGGGTGGAGACCCAGTACTTC. Protein product: CASSAGRVETQYF.

The gene calls are TRBV6-1 and TRBJ1-1, with 7 positions matching TRBD1. J lost 1 base, V lost 5 bases, and 4 bases had no gene match. There are 14 residues in the CDR3. Germline-derived CDR1 and CDR2 are MNHNS and SASEGT. This CDR3 reads CASSPGQPNTEAFF. In nucleotides, the CDR3 is TGTGCCAGCAGTCCGGGACAGCCGAACACTGAAGCTTTCTTT.

This clone has only a few counts. This chain joins TRBV30 and TRBJ2-3; TRBD2 might be the D (6 bases). Trimming left V 4 bases short and J 0 bases short, with 14 bases between. The germline CDR1 and CDR2 sequences are GTSNPN and SVGIG (reference sequence). The CDR3 covers 15 residues. The CDR3 protein is CAWIREGTSTDTQYF. CDR3 nucleotide sequence: TGTGCCTGGATCCGTGAGGGGACTAGCACAGATACGCAGTATTTT.

This clone was detected only a few times. The CDR3 DNA sequence: TGTGCCAGCAGCCAAGAAGCCCGAGGGTCGGACACCATATATTTT. As protein: CASSQEARGSDTIYF. V and J are TRBV4-2 and TRBJ1-3; D is unclear. This CDR3 contains 15 residues. V lost 0 bases and J 8 bases, leaving 14 bases between the germline ends. CDR1 and CDR2 (germline): LGHNA, YNFKEQ.

This clone came up a few times. The genes are TRBV5-1 and TRBJ2-4; D is perhaps TRBD1 (6 bases). This CDR3 is 16 amino acids long. Trimming pared 0 bases from V and 2 bases from J, leaving 12 bases between. CDR1 is SGHRS, CDR2 YFSETQ, per germline. The CDR3 sequence: CASSLVTGLTKNIQYF. CDR3 DNA sequence: TGCGCCAGCAGCTTGGTTACAGGGCTTACCAAAAACATTCAGTACTTC.

V usage is TRBV7-2 and J usage is TRBJ1-5; D perhaps matches TRBD1 (5 bases). With 6 bases removed from V and 5 bases from J, the gap between germline ends came to 23 bases. The length of the CDR3 is 17 residues. The germline V gene encodes CDR1 SGHTA and CDR2 FQGNSA. For the CDR3, the DNA is TGTGCCAGCAGACGCGCCGGGGGATCAGGGTTTTATCAGCCCCAGCATTTT. The encoded protein is CASRRAGGSGFYQPQHF.

The chain carries TRBV5-1 and TRBJ2-1; tentatively, D is TRBD2 (6 bases). This CDR3 spans 16 amino acids. The V end lost 0 bases, the J end lost 3 bases, and 13 bases lay between the germline ends. The germline V gene encodes CDR1 SGHRS and CDR2 YFSETQ. The CDR3 sequence is CASSLEISGNYNEQFF. DNA for the CDR3: TGCGCCAGCAGCTTGGAAATTAGCGGTAACTACAATGAGCAGTTCTTC.

In this sample, this clone turned up a few times. The V and J genes are TRBV27 and TRBJ2-1, with 8 nucleotides matching TRBD2. V shed 7 bases, J shed 7 bases, and the junction held 15 bases outside the gene matches. From germline, CDR1 is MNHEY and CDR2 SMNVEV (reference sequence). This CDR3 is built from 16 residues. CDR3 residues: CASKVRGAAVSNEQFF. The CDR3 nucleotides read TGTGCCAGCAAAGTGCGGGGGGCCGCGGTATCGAATGAGCAGTTCTTC.

The chain couples TRBV7-3 to TRBJ1-1; a possible D gene is TRBD1 (5 bases). This CDR3 contains 14 residues. CDR1 and CDR2 from the germline V gene are SGHTA and FQGTGA. Trimming took off 5 bases at V and 5 bases at J, with 15 bases between the two ends. CDR3 protein: CASSPMDTSTEAFF. Here the CDR3 DNA reads TGTGCCAGCAGCCCTATGGACACCTCGACTGAAGCTTTCTTT. The full variable domain, its missing parts supplied by reference TRBV7-3 and TRBJ1-1, is GAGVSQTPSNKVTEKGKYVELRCDPISGHTALYWYRQSLGQGPEFLIYFQGTGAADDSGLPNDRFFAVRPEGSVSTLKIQRTERGDSAVYLCASSPMDTSTEAFFGQGTRLTVV.

The gene calls are TRBV4-2 and TRBJ2-3, with 11 positions matching TRBD2. J lost 1 base, V lost 4 bases, and 4 bases had no gene match. CDR1 is LGHNA, CDR2 YNFKEQ, per germline. CDR3 length: 16 residues. CDR3 sequence reads: CASSRTLAGGTDTQYF. As DNA, the CDR3 is TGTGCCAGCAGCCGTACACTAGCGGGGGGCACAGATACGCAGTATTTT.

This clone was seen a handful of times. Other DNA sequences in this specimen translate into the identical CDR3. V usage is TRBV29-1 and J usage is TRBJ1-2, with D perhaps matching TRBD1 (5 bases). Germline-derived CDR1 and CDR2 are SQVTM and ANQGSEA. The V end was cut by 5 bases, the J end by 6 bases, with 7 bases between. The CDR3 spans 10 residues. CDR3 sequence reads: CSVQQDGYTF. DNA for the CDR3: TGCAGCGTTCAACAGGATGGCTACACCTTC.

The chain combines TRBV29-1 with TRBJ2-7, with TRBD2 as a possible D gene (5 bases). The germline V and J ends were trimmed by 5 bases and 3 bases, with 11 bases remaining between them. CDR1 and CDR2 from the germline V gene are SQVTM and ANQGSEA. This CDR3 contains 12 residues. The CDR3 nucleotides are TGCAGCGTTTTGGTGGGGAGCTACGAGCAGTACTTC. Translated, it gives CSVLVGSYEQYF.

The V call is TRBV13, the J call TRBJ1-1, with 7 bases fitting TRBD1. The V gene's germline CDR1 is PRHDT and CDR2 FYEKMQ (reference sequence). With V trimmed by 5 bases and J by 7 bases, 7 bases remained unmatched. The CDR3 runs to 13 residues. The CDR3 DNA reads TGTGCCAGCAGCGAAGACAGGGATGGTGAAGCTTTCTTT. Its protein is CASSEDRDGEAFF. The variable domain in full, with the rest retrieved from reference TRBV13 and TRBJ1-1, is AAGVIQSPRHLIKEKRETATLKCYPIPRHDTVYWYQQGPGQDPQFLISFYEKMQSDKGSIPDRFSAQQFSDYHSELNMSSLELGDSALYFCASSEDRDGEAFFGQGTRLTVV.

J is TRBJ1-5 and V is TRBV19, with D possibly TRBD1 on 6 matching bases. V was shortened by 8 bases and J by 5 bases, with 13 bases between the two germline ends. The CDR3 covers 13 residues. Germline assignment: CDR1 LNHDA and CDR2 SQIVND (reference sequence). CDR3 sequence (DNA): TGTGCCAGTTCTGGGGGCGTTGATCAGCCCCAGCATTTT. Protein: CASSGGVDQPQHF.

This clone was observed a handful of times. This sequence joins TRBV19 and TRBJ1-5; TRBD1 agrees at 9 bases. In germline, CDR1 is LNHDA, CDR2 SQIVND (reference sequence). The CDR3 has 16 residues. Unmatched junction bases numbered 11, after V lost 5 bases and J lost 6 bases. The CDR3 DNA sequence: TGTGCCAGTAGTTTACAGGGGGCAGGTCGTGGTCAGCCCCAGCATTTT. Amino acids: CASSLQGAGRGQPQHF.

The V gene is TRBV6-1, the J gene TRBJ2-7, with TRBD1 matching over 9 bases. Germline assignment: CDR1 MNHNS and CDR2 SASEGT. Trimming took 0 bases from V and 10 from J; bases not matched to a gene: 19. This CDR3 contains 18 residues. As DNA, the CDR3 is TGTGCCAGCAGTGAAGCGACCATCCCGGGACAGGGTGTAGGGTTTCAGTACTTC. This sequence encodes CASSEATIPGQGVGFQYF.

This clone was found a few times. The genes are TRBV6-6 and TRBJ1-1; 7 bases line up with TRBD1. The CDR3 is made up of 16 amino acids. Germline loops: CDR1 MNHNY, CDR2 SVGAGI (reference sequence). With V trimmed by 2 bases and J by 5 bases, 11 bases remained unmatched. CDR3 amino acids: CASSYPPRQGGTEAFF. CDR3 in DNA: TGTGCCAGCAGTTACCCCCCTAGACAGGGAGGAACTGAAGCTTTCTTT.

The chain combines TRBV28 with TRBJ1-5; TRBD1 might be the D (6 bases). CDR1 and CDR2 (germline): MDHEN, SYDVKM. V lost 5 bases to trimming and J lost 5 bases, with 19 bases between them. CDR3 length equals 16 residues. The CDR3 nucleotides read TGTGCCAGCAGTCAAACGAAGGGGGGGCTGTATCAGCCCCAGCATTTT. This encodes CASSQTKGGLYQPQHF.

This chain links TRBV19 with TRBJ1-2; unclear D gene. Deletions cut 6 bases from V and 4 bases from J, with 12 bases between. Germline V lookup: CDR1 LNHDA, CDR2 SQIVND (reference sequence). This CDR3 contains 13 residues. CDR3 region: CASSPPRGYGYTF. Written as DNA, the CDR3 is TGTGCCAGTAGCCCACCTAGAGGCTATGGCTACACCTTC.

The chain combines TRBV27 with TRBJ1-5; no reliable D call. Looked up from germline, CDR1 is MNHEY and CDR2 is SMNVEV (reference sequence). The CDR3 length is 13 residues. Trimming took 3 bases from V and 7 from J, leaving 10 bases between them. CDR3 region: CASSLYFEQPQHF. The DNA of the CDR3 is TGTGCCAGCAGTTTGTATTTCGAGCAGCCCCAGCATTTT.

The chain recombines TRBV5-1 with TRBJ1-3; D not certain. V gave up 4 bases and J gave up 0 bases, with 11 bases separating them. This CDR3 has 15 amino acids. Germline V gives CDR1 SGHRS, CDR2 YFSETQ. As DNA, the CDR3 is TGCGCCAGCAGCCCCGGTCAAGCCTCTGGAAACACCATATATTTT. This translates into CASSPGQASGNTIYF.

V gene TRBV11-2 combines with J gene TRBJ2-3; 7 nucleotides line up with TRBD2. V lost 5 bases to trimming and J lost 3 bases; unmatched junction nucleotides: 5. Germline CDR1 and CDR2: SGHAT and FQNNGV. The CDR3 runs to 14 residues. In nucleotides, the CDR3 is TGTGCCAGCAGCCCCGGGACTACAACAGATACGCAGTATTTT. Translated, it gives CASSPGTTTDTQYF.

With respect to this clone: A junction boundary mismatches the germline segment, possibly from a read error. This chain links TRBV25-1 with TRBJ2-3; possible D gene TRBD1, 5 bases. Per the germline V gene, CDR1 is MGHDK and CDR2 is SYGVNS. This CDR3 has 11 amino acids. CDR3 sequence (DNA): TGTGCCAGCAGTGAGACAGATAAGCAGTATTTT. It codes for CASSETDKQYF. Drawing the rest from reference TRBV25-1 and TRBJ2-3, the complete variable domain is EADIYQTPRYLVIGTGKKITLECSQTMGHDKMYWYQQDPGMELHLIHYSYGVNSTEKGDLSSESTVSRIRTEHFPLTLESARPSHTSQYLCASSETDKQYFGPGTRLTVL.

This chain joins TRBV6-1 and TRBJ1-2; D is perhaps TRBD1 (5 bases). With 7 bases removed from V and 1 base from J, the gap between germline ends came to 10 bases. The germline V gene has CDR1 MNHNS and CDR2 SASEGT. The CDR3 covers 13 residues. CDR3 nucleotides: TGTGCCAGCAACATCCAGGGTAACTATGGCTACACCTTC. It translates to CASNIQGNYGYTF.

The J gene is TRBJ1-3, the V gene TRBV7-2; 7 bases line up with TRBD1. Germline trimming cut 5 bases from V and 0 bases from J; bases unmatched to any gene: 4. The CDR3 has 15 amino acids. Per the germline V gene, CDR1 is SGHTA and CDR2 is FQGNSA. CDR3 sequence reads: CASSLQGSSGNTIYF. The CDR3 coding sequence is TGTGCCAGCAGCCTACAGGGGAGCTCTGGAAACACCATATATTTT.

In its sample, this clone was seen a few times. This rearrangement joins TRBV6-6 to TRBJ2-5; D not resolved. The J call may be in error: the DNA end matches TRBJ2-7 better. The V gene's germline CDR1 is MNHNY and CDR2 SVGAGI (reference sequence). The CDR3 has 12 amino acids. DNA of the CDR3: TGTGCCAGCAGTTACGGTCCCCACGAGCAGTACTTC. Its protein product is CASSYGPHEQYF.

This clone was counted between two and nine times. This rearrangement joins TRBV2 to TRBJ2-1; 8 bases fit TRBD2. Germline V CDR1 and CDR2: SNHLY, FYNNEI. The CDR3 has 15 amino acids. The V gene end was trimmed by 7 bases and the J gene end by 0 bases; junction bases not matched to a gene: 5. The CDR3 DNA reads as TGTGCCAGCAACAGCGGGAGTATCTCCTACAATGAGCAGTTCTTC. Its protein product is CASNSGSISYNEQFF.

J is TRBJ1-1 and V is TRBV4-1; D ambiguous. This CDR3 has 13 residues. Trimming shortened V by 0 bases and J by 11 bases, and 13 bases separated the two germline ends. Germline V gene lookup returns CDR1 MGHRA and CDR2 YSYEKL. In DNA, the CDR3 is TGCGCCAGCAGCCAAGAGGTGGTTACGGGGGCTTTCTTT. Translating gives CASSQEVVTGAFF.